The 9 T cell receptor beta chains listed next were all sequenced from one sample in a study of PD-1 blockade in mismatch repair-deficient tumors. Repertoires were generated with immunoSEQ multiplex PCR, while TCRdb's copy carries only in-frame clones and drops some. The sample lists 85,000 to 130,000 clones, 70% to 85% occurring once. The sequencing here drew on peripheral blood, taken approximately 8 months after starting pembrolizumab. Receptor source: an adult with mismatch repair-deficient cancer.

Only a few counts were recorded for this clone. This rearrangement joins TRBV5-1 to TRBJ1-2; no firm D call. The CDR3 sequence is 16 residues long. The germline V gene has CDR1 SGHRS and CDR2 YFSETQ. V lost 0 bases, J lost 5 bases, and 17 bases lay in between. The CDR3 loop reads CASSLDPTSALYGYTF. CDR3 nucleotides: TGCGCCAGCAGCTTGGATCCAACAAGCGCCCTGTATGGCTACACCTTC.

The genes are TRBV10-3 and TRBJ2-5; D remains ambiguous. Trimming shortened V by 11 bases and J by 5 bases, and 21 bases separated the two germline ends. Looked up from germline, CDR1 is ENHRY and CDR2 is SYGVKD. The CDR3 has 14 amino acids. The CDR3 DNA reads as TGTGCCTCCGGCGATGGCCCCGCAGGTGAGACCCAGTACTTC. Its translation: CASGDGPAGETQYF.

J is TRBJ2-3 and V is TRBV5-1, with 9 bases identical to TRBD2. Germline trimming cut 4 bases from V and 3 bases from J; bases unmatched to any gene: 9. This CDR3 has 16 residues. Looked up from germline, CDR1 is SGHRS and CDR2 is YFSETQ. CDR3 residues: CASSALAGEVTDTQYF. In DNA form, the CDR3 reads TGCGCCAGCAGCGCGTTAGCGGGAGAGGTGACAGATACGCAGTATTTT.

This clone was detected once. The V gene is TRBV30, the J gene TRBJ1-5, with a possible D match to TRBD1 (5 bases). V was shortened by 4 bases and J by 3 bases, with 10 bases between the two germline ends. Germline V gene data show CDR1 as GTSNPN and CDR2 as SVGIG (reference sequence). The CDR3 sequence is 13 residues long. The CDR3 protein is CAWTQGVNQPQHF. Written as DNA, the CDR3 is TGTGCCTGGACCCAGGGCGTCAATCAGCCCCAGCATTTT.

This chain uses TRBV5-1 with TRBJ1-3, with 7 bases aligning to TRBD1. The germline V gene has CDR1 SGHRS and CDR2 YFSETQ. The length of the CDR3 is 15 residues. J lost 0 bases, V lost 3 bases, and 3 bases had no gene match. Here the CDR3 DNA reads TGCGCCAGCAGCTGGACAGGCAGCTCTGGAAACACCATATATTTT. This gives the protein CASSWTGSSGNTIYF.

This chain joins TRBV5-4 and TRBJ1-2; no reliable D call. Germline V gene sequence: CDR1 SGHNT, CDR2 YYREEE (reference sequence). CDR3 size: 14 residues. Trimming took off 0 bases at V and 5 bases at J, with 11 bases between the two ends. The CDR3: CASSLGVRQYGYTF. The CDR3 DNA reads TGTGCCAGCAGCTTGGGAGTCCGGCAATATGGCTACACCTTC.

The V call is TRBV15, the J call TRBJ2-7; D perhaps matches TRBD1 (6 bases). Germline V gene sequence: CDR1 LNHNV, CDR2 YYDKDF (reference sequence). V lost 4 bases, J lost 1 base, and 8 bases lay in between. The length of the CDR3 is 13 residues. CDR3 bases: TGTGCCACCAGCAAGACAGGTTCCTACGAGCAGTACTTC. Protein product: CATSKTGSYEQYF.

The genes are TRBV19 and TRBJ1-1, with 9 bases fitting TRBD1. From germline, CDR1 is LNHDA and CDR2 SQIVND (reference sequence). With V trimmed by 10 bases and J by 1 base, 13 bases remained unmatched. This CDR3 contains 16 residues. The CDR3 spells CATNSWDRATNTEAFF. The CDR3 DNA sequence: TGTGCCACCAACTCATGGGACAGGGCTACGAACACTGAAGCTTTCTTT.

The chain carries TRBV19 and TRBJ1-1, with 7 bases fitting TRBD1. After removal of 7 bases from V and 0 bases from J, the junction contained 5 bases not matched to a gene. This CDR3 region has 14 residues. The V gene's germline CDR1 is LNHDA and CDR2 SQIVND (reference sequence). In DNA, the CDR3 is TGTGCCAGTACCAAGACAGGGATGAACACTGAAGCTTTCTTT. This codes for CASTKTGMNTEAFF.